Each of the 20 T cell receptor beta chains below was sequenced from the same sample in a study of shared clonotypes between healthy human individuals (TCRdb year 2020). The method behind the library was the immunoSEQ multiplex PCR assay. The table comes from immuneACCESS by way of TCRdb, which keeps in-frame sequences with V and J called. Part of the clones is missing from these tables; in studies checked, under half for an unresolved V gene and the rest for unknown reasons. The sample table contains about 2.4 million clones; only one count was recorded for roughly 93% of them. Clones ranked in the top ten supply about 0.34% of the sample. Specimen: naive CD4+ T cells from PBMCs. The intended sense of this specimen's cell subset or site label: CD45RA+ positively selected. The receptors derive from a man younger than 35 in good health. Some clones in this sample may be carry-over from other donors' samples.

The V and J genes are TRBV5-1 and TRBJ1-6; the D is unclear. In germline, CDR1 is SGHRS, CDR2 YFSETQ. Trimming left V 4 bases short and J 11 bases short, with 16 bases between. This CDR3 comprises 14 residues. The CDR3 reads CASSQAEDYTPLHF. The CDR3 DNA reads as TGCGCCAGCAGCCAGGCCGAGGATTATACACCCCTCCACTTT.

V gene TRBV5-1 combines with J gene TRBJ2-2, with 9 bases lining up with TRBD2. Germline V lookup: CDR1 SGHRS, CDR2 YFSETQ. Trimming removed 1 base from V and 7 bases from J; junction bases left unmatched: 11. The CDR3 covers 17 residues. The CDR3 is CASSLPTSGLADGELFF. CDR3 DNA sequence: TGCGCCAGCAGCTTGCCGACTAGCGGACTTGCCGACGGGGAGCTGTTTTTT.

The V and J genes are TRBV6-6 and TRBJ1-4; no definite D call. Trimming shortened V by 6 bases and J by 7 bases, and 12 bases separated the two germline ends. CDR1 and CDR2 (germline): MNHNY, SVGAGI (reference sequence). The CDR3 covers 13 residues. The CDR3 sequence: CASSPRRSEKLFF. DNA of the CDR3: TGTGCCAGCAGCCCCCGTAGGAGTGAAAAACTGTTTTTT.

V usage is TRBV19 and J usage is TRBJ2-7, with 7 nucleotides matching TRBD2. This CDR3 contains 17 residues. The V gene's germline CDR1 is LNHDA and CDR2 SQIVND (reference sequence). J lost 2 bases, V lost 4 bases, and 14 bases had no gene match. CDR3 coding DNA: TGTGCCAGTAGTACCTCGGGAAGGCTAGCGGAAACCTACGAGCAGTACTTC. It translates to CASSTSGRLAETYEQYF.

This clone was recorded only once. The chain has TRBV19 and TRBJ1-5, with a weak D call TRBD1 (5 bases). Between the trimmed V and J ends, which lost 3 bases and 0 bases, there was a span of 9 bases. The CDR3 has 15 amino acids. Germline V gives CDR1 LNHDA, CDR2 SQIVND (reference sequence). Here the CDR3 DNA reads TGTGCCAGTAGTATGGGACGGATTAGCAATCAGCCCCAGCATTTT. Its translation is CASSMGRISNQPQHF.

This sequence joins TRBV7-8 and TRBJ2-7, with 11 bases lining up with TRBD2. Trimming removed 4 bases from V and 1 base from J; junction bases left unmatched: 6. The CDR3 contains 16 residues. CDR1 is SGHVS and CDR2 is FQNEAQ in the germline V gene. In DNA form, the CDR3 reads TGTGCCAGCAGCTCCAAACTAGCGGGGGCATCCTACGAGCAGTACTTC. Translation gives CASSSKLAGASYEQYF. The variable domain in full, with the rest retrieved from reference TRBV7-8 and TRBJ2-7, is GAGVSQSPRYKVAKRGQDVALRCDPISGHVSLFWYQQALGQGPEFLTYFQNEAQLDKSGLPSDRFFAERPEGSVSTLKIQRTQQEDSAVYLCASSSKLAGASYEQYFGPGTRLTVT.

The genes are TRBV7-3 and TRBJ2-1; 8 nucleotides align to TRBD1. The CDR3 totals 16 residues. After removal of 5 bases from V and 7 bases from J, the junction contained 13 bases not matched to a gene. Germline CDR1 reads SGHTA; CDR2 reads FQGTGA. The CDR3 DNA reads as TGTGCCAGCAGCCCCACCCGGCAGGGGGCGAAAAATGAGCAGTTCTTC. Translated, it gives CASSPTRQGAKNEQFF.

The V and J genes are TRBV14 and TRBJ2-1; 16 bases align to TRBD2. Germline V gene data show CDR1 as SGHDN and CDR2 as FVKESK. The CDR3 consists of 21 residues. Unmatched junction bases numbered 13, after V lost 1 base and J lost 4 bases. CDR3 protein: CASSQGRSGTSGRALYNEQFF. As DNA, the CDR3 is TGTGCCAGCAGCCAAGGACGGTCCGGGACTAGCGGGAGGGCCTTGTACAATGAGCAGTTCTTC. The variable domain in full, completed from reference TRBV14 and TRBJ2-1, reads EAGVTQFPSHSVIEKGQTVTLRCDPISGHDNLYWYRRVMGKEIKFLLHFVKESKQDESGMPNNRFLAERTGGTYSTLKVQPAELEDSGVYFCASSQGRSGTSGRALYNEQFFGPGTRLTVL.

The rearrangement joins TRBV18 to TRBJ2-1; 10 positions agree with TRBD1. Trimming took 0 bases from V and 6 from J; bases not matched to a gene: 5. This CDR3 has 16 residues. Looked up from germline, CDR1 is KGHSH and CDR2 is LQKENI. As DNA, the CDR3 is TGTGCCAGCTCACCACCGACCGACAGGGGGCTCAATGAGCAGTTCTTC. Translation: CASSPPTDRGLNEQFF.

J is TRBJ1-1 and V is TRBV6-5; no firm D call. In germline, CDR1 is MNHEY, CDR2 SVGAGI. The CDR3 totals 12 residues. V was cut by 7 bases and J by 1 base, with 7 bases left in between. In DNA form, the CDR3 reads TGTGCCAGCACCGCAGGGAACACTGAAGCTTTCTTT. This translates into CASTAGNTEAFF.

CDR3 coding DNA: TGCGCCAGCAGCTTGGTGTCAGGGGTCGAGACCCAGTACTTC. Translated, it gives CASSLVSGVETQYF. This sequence joins TRBV5-1 and TRBJ2-5; TRBD1 might be the D (6 bases). This CDR3 contains 14 residues. Germline CDR1 and CDR2: SGHRS and YFSETQ. V lost 0 bases, J lost 5 bases, and 11 bases lay in between.

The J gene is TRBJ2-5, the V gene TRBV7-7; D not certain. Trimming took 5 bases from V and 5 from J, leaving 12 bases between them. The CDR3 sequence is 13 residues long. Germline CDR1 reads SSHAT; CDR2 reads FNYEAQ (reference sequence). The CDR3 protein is CASSQVGLETQYF. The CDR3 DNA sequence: TGTGCCAGCAGCCAGGTGGGATTGGAGACCCAGTACTTC. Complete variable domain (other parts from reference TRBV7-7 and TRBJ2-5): GAGVSQSPRYKVTKRGQDVTLRCDPISSHATLYWYQQALGQGPEFLTYFNYEAQPDKSGLPSDRFSAERPEGSISTLTIQRTEQRDSAMYRCASSQVGLETQYFGPGTRLLVL.

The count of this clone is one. CDR3 coding DNA: TGTGCCAGCTCACCAAAAAGGTTTAGGGACAGTCCCTTCTATGGCTACACCTTC. Translated: CASSPKRFRDSPFYGYTF. The chain has TRBV18 and TRBJ1-2; 7 bases map to TRBD1. This CDR3 is built from 18 residues. The trim removed 2 bases at V and 4 bases at J, leaving 16 bases unmatched. CDR1 and CDR2 (germline): KGHSH, LQKENI.

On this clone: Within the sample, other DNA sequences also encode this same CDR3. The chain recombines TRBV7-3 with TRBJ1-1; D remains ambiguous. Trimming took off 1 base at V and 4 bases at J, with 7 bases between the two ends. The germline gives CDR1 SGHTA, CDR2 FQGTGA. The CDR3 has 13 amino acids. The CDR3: CASSLIRGTEAFF. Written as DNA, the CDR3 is TGTGCCAGCAGCTTAATAAGAGGCACTGAAGCTTTCTTT.

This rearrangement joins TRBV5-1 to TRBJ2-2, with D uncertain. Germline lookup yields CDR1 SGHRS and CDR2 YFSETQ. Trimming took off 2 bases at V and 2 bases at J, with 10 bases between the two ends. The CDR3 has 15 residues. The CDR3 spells CASSLARTNTGELFF. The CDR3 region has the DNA TGCGCCAGCAGCTTAGCCAGAACAAACACCGGGGAGCTGTTTTTT.

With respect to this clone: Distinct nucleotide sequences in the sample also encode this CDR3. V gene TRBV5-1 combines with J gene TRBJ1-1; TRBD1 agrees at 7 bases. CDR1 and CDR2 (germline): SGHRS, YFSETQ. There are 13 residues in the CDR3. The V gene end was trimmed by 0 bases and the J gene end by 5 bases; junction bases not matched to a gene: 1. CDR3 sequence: CASSLEQGTEAFF. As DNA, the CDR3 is TGCGCCAGCAGCTTGGAACAGGGGACTGAAGCTTTCTTT.

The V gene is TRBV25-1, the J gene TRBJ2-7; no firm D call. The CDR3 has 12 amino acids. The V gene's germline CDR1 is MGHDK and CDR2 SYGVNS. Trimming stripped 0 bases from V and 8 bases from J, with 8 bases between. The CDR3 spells CASSEYPNQQYF. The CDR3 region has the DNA TGTGCCAGCAGTGAATATCCCAACCAGCAGTACTTC.

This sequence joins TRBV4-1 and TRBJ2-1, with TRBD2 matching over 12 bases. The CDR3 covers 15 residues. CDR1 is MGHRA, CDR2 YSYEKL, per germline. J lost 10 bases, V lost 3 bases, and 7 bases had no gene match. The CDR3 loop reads CASSQTYTSGREQFF. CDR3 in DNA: TGCGCCAGCAGCCAGACTTATACTAGCGGGAGGGAGCAGTTCTTC.

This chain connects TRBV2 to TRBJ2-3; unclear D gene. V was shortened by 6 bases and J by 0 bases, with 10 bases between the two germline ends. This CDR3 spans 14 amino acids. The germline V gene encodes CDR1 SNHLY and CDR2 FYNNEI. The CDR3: CASSRALSTDTQYF. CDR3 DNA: TGTGCCAGCAGCCGGGCGTTGAGCACAGATACGCAGTATTTT. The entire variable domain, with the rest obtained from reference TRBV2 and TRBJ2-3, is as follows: EPEVTQTPSHQVTQMGQEVILRCVPISNHLYFYWYRQILGQKVEFLVSFYNNEISEKSEIFDDQFSVERPDGSNFTLKIRSTKLEDSAMYFCASSRALSTDTQYFGPGTRLTVL.

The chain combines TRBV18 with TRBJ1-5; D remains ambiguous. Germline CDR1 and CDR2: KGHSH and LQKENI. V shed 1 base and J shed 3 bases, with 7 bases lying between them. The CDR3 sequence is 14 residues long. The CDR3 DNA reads TGTGCCAGCTCACCACTGCAGGCCAATCAGCCCCAGCATTTT. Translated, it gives CASSPLQANQPQHF.